This T cell receptor (beta chain) was recovered during a study of T cell responses to AZD1222 COVID-19 vaccine (dated by TCRdb to the early 2020s). About the investigation overall: AZD1222 recipients with second doses at about 4 weeks or about 12 weeks were pooled, because spike-specific TCR depth and breadth did not differ between schedules. TCR sequencing covered about 230 trial participants: 200 to 220 given two doses of AZD1222 and 26 given two doses of MenACWY control vaccine. Trial participants were enrolled by age into 18-55, 56-69 and 70-plus year subgroups, with roughly 160, 29 and 62 TCR-sequenced participants respectively. The full study reports these points: Epitopes outside the regions mutated in the B.1.351 and B.1.1.7 variants were reportedly recognized by nearly half of the unique spike-specific TCRs. Most participants were white British and females outnumbered males, and the authors suggested that clonal diversity may have been underestimated. The 56-69-year group was small, and its depth increase did not reach significance, likely because of low power. Conclusions about previously exposed vaccinees are limited, since just 5 or 6 AZD1222 recipients were seropositive for SARS-CoV-2 at baseline. The vaccine-associated CD4 TCRs covered the entire spike protein, and the dominant responses fell in regions 160-218 and 743-854. A significant rise in spike-specific TCR breadth and depth was observed after two AZD1222 doses relative to day 0 and relative to MenACWY recipients. No day 14 peak-response samples were available, so repertoires were characterized only after the peak T cell response.

The CDR3 regions of human TCRbeta chains were subjected to immunosequencing. Per the original workflow: TCRs in the repertoires were compared against a reference library of SARS-CoV-2-specific TCRs that had been generated with the MIRA antigen-specificity platform. Breadth meant the fraction of unique TCRs that were SARS-CoV-2-associated, whereas depth meant the fraction of total T cells that were SARS-CoV-2-associated. Each spike-specific TCR was assigned to its reactive spike region and to a CD4 or CD8 class using the MIRA data. Log10-transformed breadth and depth values were compared by one-way ANOVA with Sidak's multiple comparisons tests. Drawn from immuneACCESS, this table holds only the in-frame rearrangements with V and J called that TCRdb kept. Clones are partly lost; checked studies trace under half to an unresolved V gene and leave the rest unexplained. The V and J calls and the clone size are those of that table, but D and trimming were determined from the DNA. The sample contains approximately 120,000 clones, 85% to 90% of them found a single time. The top ten constitute approximately 27% of the sample.

For this chain, trimming is 4 bases at the V end and 3 bases at the J end, and the number of junction bases without a gene match is 12. The germline V gene (reference sequence) sets CDR1 to SGHNT and CDR2 to YYREEE. The CDR3 has 18 amino acids, counting the end cysteine and phenylalanine. The retained sequence is limited to the CDR3, 54 bases, with the frame set at the first base. Taken with the paper, the label for time point translates to: baseline before first vaccination. Samples from vaccinated people were obtained from the UK trials COV001 and COV002, which included a single-blind randomized controlled phase 2/3 trial of AZD1222 (ChAdOx1 nCoV-19) in healthy adults. For TCRbeta chain sequencing, PBMC samples from trial participants were taken at day 0 and at day 28 after the second dose. With regard to this clone: No antigen is known for it. No much larger clone is present one base from it, and per-base qualities are unavailable.

The specimen comprised peripheral blood, sampled on day 0 of AZD1222 vaccination. Recombination joined TRBV5-4 with TRBJ2-2, and 10 bases in between align with TRBD1. The receptor was derived from an adult in good health. The CDR3 in this case is CASSRPPPGQGYTGELFF. The nucleotide sequence is TGTGCCAGCAGCCGACCTCCACCGGGACAGGGGTACACCGGGGAGCTGTTTTTT.